The T cell receptor (beta chain) under discussion was sequenced for a study of regulatory and conventional T cells in RAG deficiency. In regard to this clone: The same CDR3 can be traced to other DNA sequences in this sample.

V gave up 1 base and J gave up 3 bases; unmatched junction bases: 8. The CDR3 spans 18 residues. The germline CDR1 and CDR2 sequences are SGHAT and FQDESV (reference sequence). Conventional CD4+ T cells were sorted from blood as CD25-low CD127-high cells. Profiling relied on immunoSEQ multiplex PCR, and the TCRdb table lists in-frame clones only, not all of them. The sample contains approximately 46,000 clones, 90% of which appear only once. The same data also contributed to another study, on regulatory T cells. Per that paper: Primers: 52 TRBV forward and 13 TRBJ reverse.

The receptor was isolated from a human donor in good health. This chain joins TRBV11-1 and TRBJ1-5; 11 positions agree with TRBD1. Material for sequencing was CD4+ effector T cells sorted from blood. As DNA, the CDR3 is TGTGCCAGCAGCTTAGTAAAACCGGGACAGGGGGACAATCAGCCCCAGCATTTT. Translating it yields CASSLVKPGQGDNQPQHF.